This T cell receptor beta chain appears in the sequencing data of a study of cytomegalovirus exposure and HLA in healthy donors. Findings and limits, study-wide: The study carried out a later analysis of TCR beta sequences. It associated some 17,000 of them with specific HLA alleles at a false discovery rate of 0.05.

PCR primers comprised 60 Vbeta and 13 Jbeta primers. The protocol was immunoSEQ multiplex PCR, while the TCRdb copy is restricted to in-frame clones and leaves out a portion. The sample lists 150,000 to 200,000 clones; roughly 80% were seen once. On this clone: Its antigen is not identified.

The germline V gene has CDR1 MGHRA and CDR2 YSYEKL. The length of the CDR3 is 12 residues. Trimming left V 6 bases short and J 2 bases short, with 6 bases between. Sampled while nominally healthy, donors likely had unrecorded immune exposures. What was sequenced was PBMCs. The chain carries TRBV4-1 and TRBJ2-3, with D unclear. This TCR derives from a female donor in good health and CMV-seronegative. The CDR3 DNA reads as TGCGCCAGCAGTTCAGACACAGATACGCAGTATTTT. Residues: CASSSDTDTQYF.